The present T cell receptor (beta chain) was sequenced within a study of tumor T cells in aggressive B-cell lymphoma. Data came from immunoSEQ multiplex PCR; TCRdb stores just in-frame clones and leaves some out. The table lists roughly 9,000 clones, roughly 85% of them singletons. The receptor comes from an adult with diffuse large B cell lymphoma. The sequencing input was tumor tissue.

The CDR3 bases are TGCGCCAGCAGCTTGGGACAGGGTGGTGGCTACACCTTC. It translates to CASSLGQGGGYTF. This chain uses TRBV5-1 with TRBJ1-2; TRBD1 aligns across 7 bases. Germline lookup yields CDR1 SGHRS and CDR2 YFSETQ. V lost 0 bases, J lost 7 bases, and 3 bases stayed unmatched. The CDR3 has 13 amino acids.